Below are 31 T cell receptor beta chains sequenced from a single sample in a study of control samples from healthy donors and cancer patients. Method: immunoSEQ multiplex PCR; TCRdb's copy keeps in-frame clones and lacks some. Of about 120,000 clones listed, more than 80% are singletons. The material sequenced was blood. Every receptor here comes from a man aged 50 to 60 in good health.

The V gene is TRBV7-9, the J gene TRBJ1-1; TRBD1 agrees at 12 bases. Unmatched junction bases numbered 9, after V lost 1 base and J lost 3 bases. This CDR3 comprises 18 residues. Germline V lookup: CDR1 SEHNR, CDR2 FQNEAQ (reference sequence). The CDR3 sequence is CASSLGGQGAFRDTEAFF. For the CDR3, the DNA is TGTGCCAGCAGCTTAGGGGGACAGGGGGCTTTTAGGGACACTGAAGCTTTCTTT.

The gene calls are TRBV30 and TRBJ2-7, with D tentatively TRBD2 (6 bases). The germline gives CDR1 GTSNPN, CDR2 SVGIG (reference sequence). The CDR3 is made up of 12 amino acids. Trimming took off 3 bases at V and 2 bases at J, with 8 bases between the two ends. CDR3 nucleotides: TGTGCCTGGAGGGACTACACCTACGAGCAGTACTTC. The encoded protein is CAWRDYTYEQYF.

The J gene is TRBJ2-5, the V gene TRBV7-6; D call uncertain. Germline CDR1 is SGHVS and CDR2 is FNYEAQ. There are 13 residues in the CDR3. V lost 3 bases and J 5 bases, leaving 10 bases between the germline ends. The CDR3 loop is CASSLQPVETQYF. DNA of the CDR3: TGTGCCAGCAGCTTGCAGCCCGTGGAGACCCAGTACTTC.

The V call is TRBV7-2, the J call TRBJ2-7; no clear D. This CDR3 comprises 12 residues. Per germline, CDR1 SGHTA and CDR2 FQGNSA. The germline V and J ends were trimmed by 3 bases and 2 bases, with 5 bases remaining between them. CDR3 nucleotides: TGTGCCAGCAGCTTCGGAGCCTACGAGCAGTACTTC. It codes for CASSFGAYEQYF.

This chain uses TRBV6-6 with TRBJ2-7; D may be TRBD2 (7 bases). From germline, CDR1 is MNHNY and CDR2 SVGAGI (reference sequence). Trimming left V 2 bases short and J 7 bases short, with 12 bases between. The CDR3 runs 13 residues. CDR3 protein: CASSYVQGGEQYF. In DNA, the CDR3 is TGTGCCAGCAGTTACGTACAGGGAGGGGAGCAGTACTTC.

This chain joins TRBV5-1 and TRBJ1-3, with D unresolved. Germline CDR1 reads SGHRS; CDR2 reads YFSETQ. The CDR3 has 14 amino acids. Deletions cut 2 bases from V and 0 bases from J, with 6 bases between. In nucleotides, the CDR3 is TGCGCCAGCAGCTTAGCAGCCTCTGGAAACACCATATATTTT. Translating gives CASSLAASGNTIYF.

The chain carries TRBV11-2 and TRBJ2-7; 8 positions agree with TRBD1. The V gene end was trimmed by 1 base and the J gene end by 7 bases; junction bases not matched to a gene: 6. The CDR3 is made up of 14 amino acids. CDR1 SGHAT and CDR2 FQNNGV come from the germline V gene. The CDR3 nucleotides read TGTGCCAGCAGCTTAGTTCTCAGGGGGCTTGAGCAGTACTTC. Protein product: CASSLVLRGLEQYF.

The V and J genes are TRBV3-1 (or the pseudogene TRBV3-2) and TRBJ2-7; TRBD1 aligns across 12 bases. This CDR3 spans 15 amino acids. The V gene's germline CDR1 is LGHDT and CDR2 YNNKEL (reference sequence). J lost 9 bases, V lost 3 bases, and 9 bases had no gene match. The CDR3 bases are TGTGCCAGCAGCCAGGAAAAGGGACAGGGGGCGTCGCAGTACTTC. Translating it yields CASSQEKGQGASQYF.

The chain combines TRBV7-7 with TRBJ1-3; no clear D. Germline assignment: CDR1 SSHAT and CDR2 FNYEAQ (reference sequence). This CDR3 is 13 amino acids long. V lost 5 bases to trimming and J lost 2 bases, with 7 bases between them. The CDR3 is CASSASPGNTIYF. CDR3 nucleotides: TGTGCCAGCAGCGCCTCCCCTGGAAACACCATATATTTT.

The chain is built from TRBV12-3 or TRBV12-4 and TRBJ1-2; D is uncertain. The CDR3 covers 11 residues. Trimming removed 8 bases from V and 6 bases from J, with 10 bases in between. The CDR3 region is CASGPLDGYTF. The CDR3 nucleotides are TGTGCCAGCGGCCCGTTGGATGGCTACACCTTC.

The chain is built from TRBV6-6 and TRBJ1-1; D unresolved. CDR3 length: 17 amino acids. The V end lost 5 bases, the J end lost 3 bases, and 22 bases lay between the germline ends. Germline V gene lookup returns CDR1 MNHNY and CDR2 SVGAGI (reference sequence). CDR3 in amino acids: CASSHTPQRGKDTEAFF. In nucleotides, the CDR3 is TGTGCCAGCAGTCATACGCCCCAGAGAGGGAAGGACACTGAAGCTTTCTTT.

The chain has TRBV11-2 and TRBJ2-7; 7 bases match TRBD1. The CDR3 is made up of 12 amino acids. V lost 0 bases and J lost 11; bases outside the gene matches: 4. Germline CDR1 is SGHAT and CDR2 is FQNNGV. The CDR3, as DNA: TGTGCCAGCAGCTTAGAGACAGGGCAGGAGTACTTC. Amino acids: CASSLETGQEYF.

The chain recombines TRBV30 with TRBJ1-4; D uncertain. This CDR3 is 11 amino acids long. Per germline, CDR1 GTSNPN and CDR2 SVGIG (reference sequence). V was pared by 2 bases and J by 6 bases, with 4 bases between. The CDR3 region has the DNA TGTGCCTGGAGTTCTGATGAAAAACTGTTTTTT. It specifies CAWSSDEKLFF.

CDR3 residues: CASSQADRFGELFF. DNA for the CDR3: TGCGCCAGCAGCCAAGCAGACAGGTTCGGGGAGCTGTTTTTT. V and J are TRBV4-1 and TRBJ2-2, with D possibly matching TRBD1 (6 bases). The ends were cut back, 1 base at V and 7 bases at J, with 10 bases in the middle. The germline gives CDR1 MGHRA, CDR2 YSYEKL. The CDR3 length is 14 residues.

CDR3 bases: TGTGCCAGCAGTCCCGGACAGGGGGCTCGAGGCTACACCTTC. Its protein is CASSPGQGARGYTF. The chain employs TRBV27 and TRBJ1-2; 11 nucleotides line up with TRBD1. Germline V gives CDR1 MNHEY, CDR2 SMNVEV (reference sequence). Germline trimming cut 5 bases from V and 8 bases from J; bases unmatched to any gene: 7. CDR3 length equals 14 residues.

The rearrangement links TRBV19 to TRBJ1-1, with unresolved D. CDR1 and CDR2 (germline): LNHDA, SQIVND (reference sequence). The CDR3 spans 13 residues. The V gene lost 6 bases and the J gene lost 1 base, with 9 bases spanning the gap. DNA of the CDR3: TGTGCCAGTAGGTCATTACAGAACACTGAAGCTTTCTTT. Amino acids: CASRSLQNTEAFF.

This chain joins TRBV4-2 and TRBJ2-7; 7 bases agree with TRBD1. V trimming: 0 bases; J trimming: 5 bases; junction bases outside the gene matches: 7. Germline V gives CDR1 LGHNA, CDR2 YNFKEQ. The CDR3 is 15 residues long. The CDR3 DNA is TGTGCCAGCAGCCAAGATCGAGACAGGGTCCACGAGCAGTACTTC. Translating it yields CASSQDRDRVHEQYF.

The CDR3 is CATKASGGADTQYF. In nucleotides, the CDR3 is TGTGCCACCAAGGCTAGCGGGGGGGCAGATACGCAGTATTTT. This chain joins TRBV24-1 and TRBJ2-3; 12 nucleotides agree with TRBD2. This CDR3 comprises 14 residues. From germline, CDR1 is KGHDR and CDR2 SFDVKD. J was trimmed by 4 bases and V by 8 bases; bases with no gene match: 3.

The V call is TRBV6-5, the J call TRBJ1-1; possible D gene TRBD1, 6 bases. CDR3 length: 13 amino acids. CDR1 and CDR2 (germline): MNHEY, SVGAGI. The V gene lost 7 bases and the J gene lost 5 bases, with 14 bases spanning the gap. CDR3 amino acids: CASTSGGRTEAFF. The CDR3, as DNA: TGTGCCAGCACCTCCGGGGGCAGAACTGAAGCTTTCTTT.

The chain combines TRBV27 with TRBJ2-1; D possibly uses TRBD1 or TRBD2 (5 bases each). This CDR3 region has 14 residues. Trimming took off 5 bases at V and 3 bases at J, with 11 bases between the two ends. Germline CDR1 reads MNHEY; CDR2 reads SMNVEV (reference sequence). For the CDR3, the DNA is TGTGCCAGCAGTCCGGGACGCCACTACAATGAGCAGTTCTTC. As protein: CASSPGRHYNEQFF.

The V gene is TRBV6-5, the J gene TRBJ2-1; perhaps TRBD2 as D (5 bases). Germline V gene sequence: CDR1 MNHEY, CDR2 SVGAGI. V lost 2 bases and J 3 bases, leaving 11 bases between the germline ends. The CDR3 spans 15 residues. The CDR3 loop is CASSYASGYYNEQFF. The CDR3 nucleotides read TGTGCCAGCAGTTACGCGAGCGGATACTACAATGAGCAGTTCTTC.

The rearrangement links TRBV12-3 or TRBV12-4 to TRBJ1-6; a possible D gene is TRBD1 (6 bases). This CDR3 is 13 amino acids long. V lost 6 bases and J lost 6, with 9 bases in between. The CDR3 sequence is CASSLGGNSPLHF. CDR3 nucleotide sequence: TGTGCCAGCAGCCTAGGGGGTAATTCACCCCTCCACTTT.

This chain joins TRBV5-1 and TRBJ1-5, with D unclear. The V end was cut by 0 bases, the J end by 5 bases, with 12 bases between. CDR3 length: 15 amino acids. Germline V CDR1 and CDR2: SGHRS, YFSETQ. The CDR3 DNA reads TGCGCCAGCAGCTTGGCCCCCGGTTCCGATCAGCCCCAGCATTTT. The encoded protein is CASSLAPGSDQPQHF.

The J gene is TRBJ1-6, the V gene TRBV6-5; TRBD1 agrees at 8 bases. V lost 7 bases and J lost 10; bases outside the gene matches: 6. Germline CDR1 reads MNHEY; CDR2 reads SVGAGI. CDR3 length equals 13 residues. The CDR3 here is CASTGQGGSPLHF. CDR3 DNA sequence: TGTGCCAGCACTGGACAGGGAGGGTCACCCCTCCACTTT.

This clone was counted only a few times. The chain carries TRBV20-1 and TRBJ2-7; D unclear. The CDR3 runs 11 residues. V lost 2 bases and J 6 bases, leaving 8 bases between the germline ends. Germline V gives CDR1 DFQATT, CDR2 SNEGSKA (reference sequence). CDR3 sequence reads: CSARLVAEQYF. The CDR3 coding sequence is TGCAGTGCTAGACTAGTCGCCGAGCAGTACTTC.

J is TRBJ1-4 and V is TRBV5-1, with TRBD1 identical over 8 bases. The CDR3 covers 15 residues. The V segment lost 3 bases and the J segment 1 base; nucleotides outside the gene matches: 2. CDR1 is SGHRS, CDR2 YFSETQ, per germline. CDR3 loop: CASSSQGGTNEKLFF. CDR3 DNA sequence: TGCGCCAGCAGCTCACAGGGGGGAACTAATGAAAAACTGTTTTTT.

This clone has only one observation. The CDR3 sequence is CASSLGHSGELFF. In DNA form, the CDR3 reads TGTGCCAGCAGCCTCGGACACTCCGGGGAGCTGTTTTTT. The chain has TRBV7-2 and TRBJ2-2; tentative D call: TRBD1 (5 bases). This CDR3 spans 13 amino acids. Per the germline V gene, CDR1 is SGHTA and CDR2 is FQGNSA. V lost 5 bases and J 6 bases, leaving 10 bases between the germline ends.

The chain combines TRBV18 with TRBJ1-1; no firm D call. Trimming pared 3 bases from V and 5 bases from J, leaving 10 bases between. This CDR3 comprises 13 residues. Looked up from germline, CDR1 is KGHSH and CDR2 is LQKENI. This chain's CDR3 is CASSPPGATEAFF. DNA of the CDR3: TGTGCCAGCTCACCTCCGGGCGCGACTGAAGCTTTCTTT.

The chain carries TRBV10-2 and TRBJ2-2; 13 bases fit TRBD2. The CDR3 covers 16 residues. With 7 bases clipped from V and 4 bases from J, the junction kept 6 bases outside the gene matches. The germline gives CDR1 WSHSY, CDR2 SAAADI. The CDR3 protein is CASTGLAGASTGELFF. DNA for the CDR3: TGCGCCAGCACCGGACTAGCGGGGGCCTCCACCGGGGAGCTGTTTTTT.

This clone was seen a handful of times. The chain carries TRBV10-3 and TRBJ2-3; possible D gene TRBD2, 6 bases. The length of the CDR3 is 15 residues. CDR1 and CDR2 from the germline V gene are ENHRY and SYGVKD. With 3 bases removed from V and 5 bases from J, the gap between germline ends came to 15 bases. The CDR3 coding sequence is TGTGCCATCAGTGAAGGCGGGACGGGGCAAGATACGCAGTATTTT. Translated, it gives CAISEGGTGQDTQYF.

The chain links TRBV6-5 to TRBJ2-7, with D unclear. The CDR3 has 11 amino acids. Trimming removed 4 bases from V and 4 bases from J, with 5 bases in between. Per germline, CDR1 MNHEY and CDR2 SVGAGI. The CDR3 DNA reads TGTGCCAGCAGTTCCCGGTACGAGCAGTACTTC. This gives the protein CASSSRYEQYF.